Below are 27 T cell receptor beta chains sequenced from a single sample in a study of early T cells in non-severe SARS-CoV-2 infection. One entry per CDR3 protein results from TCRdb running MiXCR on the 5' RACE reads. Seen here are some 60,000 distinct CDR3 sequences, over 10% observed once, and the top ten hold over 1.1%. The sample consisted of whole blood, taken at baseline. Receptors were obtained from an adult who was a healthcare worker with PCR-confirmed SARS-CoV-2 infection or an uninfected control (not recorded which).

This clonotype was found a few times. The chain has TRBV7-2 and TRBJ2-1; D gene ambiguous. This CDR3 contains 12 residues. V was cut by 5 bases and J by 8 bases, with 10 bases left in between. Germline V lookup: CDR1 SGHTA, CDR2 FQGNSA. The CDR3 reads CASSPILDEQFF. The CDR3 DNA reads as TGTGCCAGCAGCCCCATCCTAGATGAGCAGTTCTTC.

The chain carries TRBV3-1 and TRBJ1-1; TRBD1 matches at 8 bases. The V gene end was trimmed by 4 bases and the J gene end by 4 bases; junction bases not matched to a gene: 8. In germline, CDR1 is LGHDT, CDR2 YNNKEL (reference sequence). The CDR3 loop spans 15 amino acids. CDR3 amino acids: CASSPGQGRTTEAFF. CDR3 in DNA: TGTGCCAGCAGCCCCGGACAGGGAAGGACCACTGAAGCTTTCTTT.

This clonotype was seen more than once but under ten times. The chain employs TRBV2 and TRBJ2-5; D unresolved. The V end lost 10 bases, the J end lost 2 bases, and 8 bases lay between the germline ends. CDR1 is SNHLY and CDR2 is FYNNEI in the germline V gene. This CDR3 contains 11 residues. CDR3 in DNA: TGTGCCACTTCACTTCAAGAGACCCAGTACTTC. Protein: CATSLQETQYF. Together with reference TRBV2 and TRBJ2-5, the CDR3 gives the full variable domain: EPEVTQTPSHQVTQMGQEVILRCVPISNHLYFYWYRQILGQKVEFLVSFYNNEISEKSEIFDDQFSVERPDGSNFTLKIRSTKLEDSAMYFCATSLQETQYFGPGTRLLVL.

This chain links TRBV4-2 with TRBJ2-7, with TRBD2 matching over 10 bases. Germline V gene data show CDR1 as LGHNA and CDR2 as YNFKEQ. The CDR3 has 16 amino acids. J gave up 7 bases and V 1 base, and 10 bases lay outside the gene matches. The CDR3 DNA follows: TGTGCCAGCAGCCAAGTTGCTAGCGGGGGTACGGGTGAGCAGTACTTC. Residues: CASSQVASGGTGEQYF.

The rearrangement uses TRBV5-4 and TRBJ2-1; a weak D match, TRBD2 (6 bases). In germline, CDR1 is SGHNT, CDR2 YYREEE (reference sequence). Trimming cost V 3 bases and J 3 bases, with 16 bases left between them. This CDR3 contains 16 residues. The CDR3 coding sequence is TGTGCCAGCAGCTCCCAGGGCGGGGCCAGCTACAATGAGCAGTTCTTC. It specifies CASSSQGGASYNEQFF.

This clonotype was detected ten times or more. The chain carries TRBV20-1 and TRBJ2-1; a weak D match, TRBD2 (5 bases). Germline CDR1 and CDR2: DFQATT and SNEGSKA (reference sequence). Trimming stripped 2 bases from V and 2 bases from J, with 10 bases between. The CDR3 has 14 amino acids. The CDR3 sequence is CSARLARAYNEQFF. CDR3 DNA: TGCAGTGCTAGACTAGCTAGGGCCTACAATGAGCAGTTCTTC.

Many counts were recorded for this clonotype. The J gene is TRBJ2-2, the V gene TRBV2; the match to TRBD2 covers 8 bases. Trimming at V came to 3 bases and at J to 5 bases, leaving 11 bases not matched to a gene. CDR1 is SNHLY and CDR2 is FYNNEI in the germline V gene. The CDR3 length is 17 residues. The CDR3 loop reads CASSETQSGSVTGELFF. CDR3 nucleotide sequence: TGTGCCAGCAGTGAGACGCAGAGCGGGAGTGTGACCGGGGAGCTGTTTTTT.

In its sample, this clonotype was seen a few times. The chain recombines TRBV20-1 with TRBJ2-5, with a possible D match to TRBD1 (5 bases). Trimming left V 6 bases short and J 5 bases short, with 10 bases between. The germline V gene encodes CDR1 DFQATT and CDR2 SNEGSKA (reference sequence). This CDR3 has 11 amino acids. CDR3 in DNA: TGCAGTGCGAGCAGGGCGGAGACCCAGTACTTC. Protein sequence: CSASRAETQYF.

This sequence joins TRBV5-1 and TRBJ2-1, with a possible D match to TRBD2 (5 bases). The germline V gene has CDR1 SGHRS and CDR2 YFSETQ. V lost 1 base and J lost 8, with 10 bases in between. This CDR3 is 13 amino acids long. This CDR3 is CASSLIDGDEQFF. CDR3 coding DNA: TGCGCCAGCAGCTTGATTGACGGGGATGAGCAGTTCTTC.

The CDR3, as DNA: TGTGCCAGCAGTTTCCGGGACAGTTTCTATGGCTACACCTTC. This encodes CASSFRDSFYGYTF. This chain joins TRBV12-3 or TRBV12-4 and TRBJ1-2; 7 nucleotides agree with TRBD1. V gave up 3 bases and J gave up 4 bases; unmatched junction bases: 5. The CDR3 is 14 residues long.

This clonotype was found a few times. The chain carries TRBV7-8 and TRBJ1-4, with D tentatively TRBD1 (5 bases). Germline V lookup: CDR1 SGHVS, CDR2 FQNEAQ. V lost 2 bases and J lost 5, with 9 bases in between. The CDR3 has 14 amino acids. CDR3 sequence: CASSLTGKNEKLFF. In DNA form, the CDR3 reads TGTGCCAGCAGCTTAACAGGAAAAAATGAAAAACTGTTTTTT.

This clonotype was counted at least ten times. CDR3 amino acids: CASSELTSGRGNEQFF. The CDR3 nucleotides read TGTGCCAGCAGTGAATTGACTAGCGGGAGAGGGAATGAGCAGTTCTTC. V and J are TRBV25-1 and TRBJ2-1; 12 positions agree with TRBD2. The CDR3 is 16 residues long. The V segment lost 1 base and the J segment 7 bases; nucleotides outside the gene matches: 5. Germline CDR1 reads MGHDK; CDR2 reads SYGVNS.

This clonotype was seen at least ten times. The chain uses TRBV21-1 and TRBJ2-1; the table's D call of TRBD2 was not tested on the DNA. TRBV21-1 is termed a pseudogene. The CDR3 runs 18 residues. The CDR3 nucleotides read TGTGCCAGCAGCAAAGGGCTAGCGGGGCCCCAACCGAAACATGAGCAGTTCTTC. It specifies CASSKGLAGPQPKHEQFF.

This clonotype was seen a handful of times. This rearrangement joins TRBV3-1 to TRBJ1-6; D call uncertain. The germline CDR1 and CDR2 sequences are LGHDT and YNNKEL (reference sequence). The CDR3 spans 14 residues. Trimming pared 1 base from V and 7 bases from J, leaving 8 bases between. The CDR3 coding sequence is TGTGCCAGCAGCCAAGGAAATCGGAATTCACCCCTCCACTTT. Translation gives CASSQGNRNSPLHF.

The sample holds a few counts of this clonotype. The chain carries TRBV29-1 and TRBJ1-1; a weak D match, TRBD1 (6 bases). Trimming cost V 3 bases and J 1 base, with 9 bases left between them. Germline V CDR1 and CDR2: SQVTM, ANQGSEA. The CDR3 extends over 13 amino acids. The CDR3 here is CSVDPDRNTEAFF. The CDR3 DNA sequence: TGCAGCGTTGACCCGGACAGGAACACTGAAGCTTTCTTT.

This clonotype was counted many times. J is TRBJ2-2 and V is TRBV2; the D gene is possibly TRBD2 (6 bases). Trimming took off 10 bases at V and 2 bases at J, with 17 bases between the two ends. Germline CDR1 reads SNHLY; CDR2 reads FYNNEI. The CDR3 sequence is 15 residues long. CDR3 DNA: TGTGCCACAGGGCCTTCGGGGGACAACACCGGGGAGCTGTTTTTT. Its protein is CATGPSGDNTGELFF.

The V call is TRBV27, the J call TRBJ2-3, with TRBD2 matching over 9 bases. This CDR3 contains 16 residues. Germline assignment: CDR1 MNHEY and CDR2 SMNVEV (reference sequence). V trimming: 0 bases; J trimming: 8 bases; junction bases outside the gene matches: 9. DNA of the CDR3: TGTGCCAGCAGTTTATCGGGCGGGAGGGCCCCTCTTACGCAGTATTTT. Encoded protein: CASSLSGGRAPLTQYF.

This clonotype was picked up many times. The J gene is TRBJ2-7, the V gene TRBV7-8, with TRBD2 matching over 13 bases. Germline V lookup: CDR1 SGHVS, CDR2 FQNEAQ. This CDR3 comprises 16 residues. Trimming took 4 bases from V and 2 from J; bases not matched to a gene: 5. The CDR3 is CASSSHGTSGTYEQYF. For the CDR3, the DNA is TGTGCCAGCAGCTCTCACGGGACTAGCGGGACCTACGAGCAGTACTTC.

V and J are TRBV18 and TRBJ1-1; D not resolved. The germline CDR1 and CDR2 sequences are KGHSH and LQKENI. Trimming shortened V by 2 bases and J by 6 bases, and 13 bases separated the two germline ends. The CDR3 consists of 14 residues. The CDR3 DNA follows: TGTGCCAGCTCACCAGTTTCAGGCCATTCTGAAGCTTTCTTT. It translates to CASSPVSGHSEAFF.

This clonotype was seen more than once but under ten times. The chain couples TRBV28 to TRBJ1-1; no clear D. CDR3 length: 12 amino acids. Per the germline V gene, CDR1 is MDHEN and CDR2 is SYDVKM. The V end lost 8 bases, the J end lost 1 base, and 8 bases lay between the germline ends. This CDR3 reads CASAVRNTEAFF. The CDR3 DNA reads as TGTGCCAGCGCAGTAAGGAACACTGAAGCTTTCTTT.

There are a few counts of this clonotype. The rearrangement links TRBV7-2 to TRBJ1-2, with D uncertain. The CDR3 contains 12 residues. The V end lost 3 bases, the J end lost 7 bases, and 9 bases lay between the germline ends. Germline V lookup: CDR1 SGHTA, CDR2 FQGNSA. The DNA for the CDR3 is TGTGCCAGCAGCTTCCAAGGCTCTGGCTACACCTTC. Encoded protein: CASSFQGSGYTF. Using reference TRBV7-2 and TRBJ1-2 for the parts outside the CDR3, the full variable domain is GAGVSQSPSNKVTEKGKDVELRCDPISGHTALYWYRQSLGQGLEFLIYFQGNSAPDKSGLPSDRFSAERTGGSVSTLTIQRTQQEDSAVYLCASSFQGSGYTFGSGTRLTVV.

The chain joins TRBV29-1 to TRBJ2-6; TRBD1 matches 12 bases. The trim removed 6 bases at V and 3 bases at J, leaving 6 bases unmatched. There are 16 residues in the CDR3. Germline V gene sequence: CDR1 SQVTM, CDR2 ANQGSEA. CDR3 nucleotide sequence: TGCAGCGTGCGGGGACAGGGGGCTGATGGGGCCAACGTCCTGACTTTC. This encodes CSVRGQGADGANVLTF.

This clonotype was recorded at least ten times. V is TRBV5-1 and J is TRBJ2-7; 9 nucleotides align to TRBD2. Germline V lookup: CDR1 SGHRS, CDR2 YFSETQ. With V trimmed by 4 bases and J by 5 bases, 13 bases remained unmatched. The CDR3 loop spans 16 amino acids. The CDR3: CASSPRGAGGPHEQYF. The CDR3 DNA is TGCGCCAGCAGCCCCCGAGGGGCGGGAGGGCCCCACGAGCAGTACTTC.

The V call is TRBV2, the J call TRBJ2-5; D not certain. Deletions cut 3 bases from V and 0 bases from J, with 8 bases between. Per the germline V gene, CDR1 is SNHLY and CDR2 is FYNNEI. The CDR3 is made up of 14 amino acids. CDR3 region: CASSEGQYQETQYF. In DNA, the CDR3 is TGTGCCAGCAGTGAGGGCCAGTACCAAGAGACCCAGTACTTC.

This rearrangement joins TRBV6-2 or TRBV6-3 to TRBJ2-5; perhaps TRBD2 as D (6 bases). Looked up from germline, CDR1 is MNHEY and CDR2 is SVGEGT. V shed 5 bases and J shed 5 bases, with 15 bases lying between them. There are 14 residues in the CDR3. DNA of the CDR3: TGTGCCAGCAGTGAAGGGACTTCTATCGAGACCCAGTACTTC. Its translation: CASSEGTSIETQYF.

In this sample, this clonotype turned up many times. This chain connects TRBV6-5 to TRBJ2-3, with D uncertain. CDR1 is MNHEY and CDR2 is SVGAGI in the germline V gene. The CDR3 is 16 amino acids. V lost 0 bases, J lost 0 bases, and 10 bases lay in between. The CDR3 DNA reads TGTGCCAGCAGTTACTCGACTGAATCTAGCACAGATACGCAGTATTTT. Its translation: CASSYSTESSTDTQYF.

This clonotype was counted many times. The CDR3 DNA reads as TGTGCCAGCAGCAGCCGGACGGGACAGACCTTCGAGCAGTACTTC. This translates into CASSSRTGQTFEQYF. The rearrangement links TRBV7-9 to TRBJ2-7; TRBD1 matches 7 bases. CDR1 and CDR2 from the germline V gene are SEHNR and FQNEAQ (reference sequence). Trimming at V came to 5 bases and at J to 6 bases, leaving 13 bases not matched to a gene. The length of the CDR3 is 15 residues.